This paragraph reports one TCR beta chain. This sample stems from a study of blood T cell repertoires in COVID-19. The wider study: From T cells, B-cell-depleted T cells, or PBMCs came the material, which was cDNA or gDNA.

Participants reported their clinical history, and cohort assignment relied on those reports. Germline CDR1 and CDR2: WSHSY and SAAADI. The CDR3 has 15 amino acids. The ends lost 3 bases at V and 4 bases at J; junction bases unmatched: 4. Clones were read by immunoSEQ multiplex PCR, and TCRdb kept only the in-frame ones, dropping some. This sample yields some 210,000 clones, of which around 84% are seen a single time; approximately 4.6% belongs to the top ten. The receptor's source is a man younger than 45 with acute COVID-19. The material sequenced was PBMCs or T cells enriched from blood (not recorded which). The V call is TRBV10-2, the J call TRBJ1-2; 11 bases are a match to TRBD1. The CDR3 nucleotides read TGCGCCAGCAGTGATTGGACAGGGGGCGGCTATGGCTACACCTTC. It yields the protein CASSDWTGGGYGYTF.